The T cell receptor beta chain under discussion was sequenced for a study of shared clonotypes between healthy human individuals. Generated by immunoSEQ multiplex PCR, the TCRdb table keeps only in-frame clones and is missing some. There are around 2,100,000 clones in the sample; 85% to 95% occur only once, and 1.2% lies in the top ten. In regard to this clone: The sample has other DNA sequences that encode this CDR3 too.

The naive CD8 population came from CD45RO-negative cells selected for CCR7, without terminally differentiated effector memory CD45RA+ cells. The donors were adults (healthy and HIV-negative) with no recent acute infections or vaccinations. The clonotype was recovered from a man younger than 35 in good health. Sequencing was done on a sample of naive CD8+ T cells sorted from blood.

CDR3 in amino acids: CASSLGQGTGELFF. The CDR3 DNA follows: TGTGCCAGCAGCTTGGGACAGGGAACCGGGGAGCTGTTTTTT. The J gene is TRBJ2-2, the V gene TRBV5-4, with 7 bases identical to TRBD1. Germline CDR1 SGHNT, CDR2 YYREEE (reference sequence). V shed 0 bases, J shed 5 bases, and the junction held 1 base outside the gene matches. This CDR3 is 14 amino acids long.